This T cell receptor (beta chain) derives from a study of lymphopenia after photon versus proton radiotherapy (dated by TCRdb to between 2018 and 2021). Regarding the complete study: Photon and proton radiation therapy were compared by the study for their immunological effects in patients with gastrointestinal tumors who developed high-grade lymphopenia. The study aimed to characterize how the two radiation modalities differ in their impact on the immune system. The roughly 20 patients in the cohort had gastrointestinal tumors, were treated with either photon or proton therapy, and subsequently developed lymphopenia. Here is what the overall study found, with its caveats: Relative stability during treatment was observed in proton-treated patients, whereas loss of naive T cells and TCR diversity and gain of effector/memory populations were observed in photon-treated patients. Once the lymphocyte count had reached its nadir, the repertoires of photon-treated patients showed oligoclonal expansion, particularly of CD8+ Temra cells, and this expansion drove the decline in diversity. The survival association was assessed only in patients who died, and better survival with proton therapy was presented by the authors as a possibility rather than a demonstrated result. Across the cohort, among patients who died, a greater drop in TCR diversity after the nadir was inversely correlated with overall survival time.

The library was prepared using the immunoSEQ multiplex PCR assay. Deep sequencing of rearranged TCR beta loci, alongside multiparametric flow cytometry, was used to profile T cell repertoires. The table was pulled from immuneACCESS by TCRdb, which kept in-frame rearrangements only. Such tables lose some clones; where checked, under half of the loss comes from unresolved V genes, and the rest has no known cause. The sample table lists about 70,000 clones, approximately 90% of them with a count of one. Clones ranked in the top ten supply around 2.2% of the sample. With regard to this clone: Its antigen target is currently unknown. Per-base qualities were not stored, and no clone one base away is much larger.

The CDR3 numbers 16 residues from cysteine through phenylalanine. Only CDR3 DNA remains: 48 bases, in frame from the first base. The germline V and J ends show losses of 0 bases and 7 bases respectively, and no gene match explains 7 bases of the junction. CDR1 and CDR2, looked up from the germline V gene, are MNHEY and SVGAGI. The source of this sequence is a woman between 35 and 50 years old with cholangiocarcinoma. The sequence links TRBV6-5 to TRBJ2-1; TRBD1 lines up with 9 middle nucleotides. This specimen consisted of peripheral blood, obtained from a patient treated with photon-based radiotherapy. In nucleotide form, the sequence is TGTGCCAGCAGTTACTCCCACAGGGGGCGAAGGAATGAGCAGTTCTTC. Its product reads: CASSYSHRGRRNEQFF.